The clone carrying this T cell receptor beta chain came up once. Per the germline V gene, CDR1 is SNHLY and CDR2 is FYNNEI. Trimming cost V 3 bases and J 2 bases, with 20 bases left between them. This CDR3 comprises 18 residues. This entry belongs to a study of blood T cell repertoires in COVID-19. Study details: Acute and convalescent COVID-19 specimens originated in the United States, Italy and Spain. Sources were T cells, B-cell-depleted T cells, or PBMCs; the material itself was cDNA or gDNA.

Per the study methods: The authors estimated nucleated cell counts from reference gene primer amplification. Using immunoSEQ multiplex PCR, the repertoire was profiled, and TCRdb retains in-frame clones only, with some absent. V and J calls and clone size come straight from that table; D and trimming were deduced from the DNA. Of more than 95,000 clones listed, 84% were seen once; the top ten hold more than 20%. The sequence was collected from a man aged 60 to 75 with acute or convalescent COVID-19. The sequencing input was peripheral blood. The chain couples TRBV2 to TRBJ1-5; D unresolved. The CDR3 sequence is CASSDVRLGQLGNQPQHF. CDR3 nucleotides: TGTGCCAGCAGTGATGTCCGTCTTGGGCAGCTCGGCAATCAGCCCCAGCATTTT.